These 5 T cell receptor beta chains originate from one sample sequenced in a study of cytomegalovirus exposure and HLA in healthy donors. The PCR made use of 60 Vbeta and 13 Jbeta primers. Measured with immunoSEQ multiplex PCR; TCRdb has only the in-frame clones, and not every one. The table shows 70,000 to 100,000 clones, with 67% occurring only once. Sequencing input: PBMCs. Receptors were obtained from a woman aged 50 to 60 in good health and CMV-seropositive.

With regard to this clone: An end of the junction does not agree with germline; a read error may underlie this. V is TRBV9 and J is TRBJ2-1; TRBD1 might be the D (5 bases). The CDR3 length is 13 residues. Germline values: CDR1 SGDLS, CDR2 YYNGEE. The DNA for the CDR3 is TGTGCCAGCAGCGTAGGAGTGGGGCCTACCCCCGTCTTC. Translating gives CASSVGVGPTPVF.

J is TRBJ1-5 and V is TRBV5-5, with TRBD1 identical over 7 bases. J lost 3 bases, V lost 3 bases, and 6 bases had no gene match. This CDR3 has 15 residues. The V gene's germline CDR1 is SGHKS and CDR2 YYEKEE (reference sequence). The CDR3 region is CASSSWDSPNQPQHF. For the CDR3, the DNA is TGTGCCAGCAGCTCATGGGACAGCCCCAATCAGCCCCAGCATTTT. The variable domain in full, completed from reference TRBV5-5 and TRBJ1-5, reads DAGVTQSPTHLIKTRGQQVTLRCSPISGHKSVSWYQQVLGQGPQFIFQYYEKEERGRGNFPDRFSARQFPNYSSELNVNALLLGDSALYLCASSSWDSPNQPQHFGDGTRLSIL.

Details on this clone: Different DNA sequences within this sample yield the same CDR3. V usage is TRBV2 and J usage is TRBJ2-1, with TRBD2 identical over 11 bases. Germline values: CDR1 SNHLY, CDR2 FYNNEI. CDR3 size: 17 residues. V was clipped by 3 bases and J by 4 bases; unmatched bases: 8. The CDR3 DNA follows: TGTGCCAGCAGTGATGAGGGGGGGACTAGCGGTTACAATGAGCAGTTCTTC. Translation: CASSDEGGTSGYNEQFF.

The table lists this clone with a count of one. This chain connects TRBV15 to TRBJ2-7, with 7 bases fitting TRBD1. Germline trimming cut 3 bases from V and 10 bases from J; bases unmatched to any gene: 12. Per the germline V gene, CDR1 is LNHNV and CDR2 is YYDKDF (reference sequence). The CDR3 is made up of 14 amino acids. The CDR3 loop is CATSSPRDSQAQYF. Written as DNA, the CDR3 is TGTGCCACCAGCAGTCCCCGGGACAGCCAAGCCCAGTACTTC.

The chain employs TRBV18 and TRBJ1-2, with D hard to call. V was trimmed by 1 base and J by 6 bases, leaving 12 bases between them. Per germline, CDR1 KGHSH and CDR2 LQKENI. This CDR3 contains 14 residues. The CDR3: CASSPLPGEDGYTF. The CDR3 DNA reads TGTGCCAGCTCACCACTCCCCGGGGAGGATGGCTACACCTTC.